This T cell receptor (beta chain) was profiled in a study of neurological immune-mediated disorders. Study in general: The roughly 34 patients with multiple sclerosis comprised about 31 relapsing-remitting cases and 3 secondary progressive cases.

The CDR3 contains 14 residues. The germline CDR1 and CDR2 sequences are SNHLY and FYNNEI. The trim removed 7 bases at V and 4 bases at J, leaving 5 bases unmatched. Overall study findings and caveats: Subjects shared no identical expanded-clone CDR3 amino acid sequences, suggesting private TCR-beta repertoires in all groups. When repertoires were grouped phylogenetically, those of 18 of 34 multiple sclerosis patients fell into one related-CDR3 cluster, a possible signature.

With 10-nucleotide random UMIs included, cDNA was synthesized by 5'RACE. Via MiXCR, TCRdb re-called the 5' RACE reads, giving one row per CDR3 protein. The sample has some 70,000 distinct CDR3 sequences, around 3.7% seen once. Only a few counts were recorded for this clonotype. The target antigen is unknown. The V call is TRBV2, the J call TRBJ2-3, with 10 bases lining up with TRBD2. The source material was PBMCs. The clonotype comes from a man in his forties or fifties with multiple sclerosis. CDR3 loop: CASNQREGPDTQYF. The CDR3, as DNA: TGTGCCAGCAACCAGCGGGAGGGGCCAGATACGCAGTATTTT.